This TCR beta chain came from a study of cytomegalovirus exposure and HLA in healthy donors. Only in-frame clones appear in the TCRdb table, and some are missing; sequencing was by immunoSEQ multiplex PCR. Found here are about 98,000 clones, roughly 84% of them singletons; the top ten hold 6% to 6.5%. Per germline, CDR1 SGHAT and CDR2 FQNNGV. CDR3 length: 17 amino acids. V lost 0 bases to trimming and J lost 7 bases, with 18 bases between them. This TCR came from a man between 18 and 35 years old in good health and CMV-seropositive. V and J are TRBV11-2 and TRBJ1-4, with D perhaps TRBD1 (6 bases). The material sequenced was PBMCs. The DNA for the CDR3 is TGTGCCAGCAGCTTAGAAAGCCCCAGGGGATGGCGTGAAAAACTGTTTTTT. Amino acids: CASSLESPRGWREKLFF.